The 18 T cell receptor beta chains below were found in one sample sequenced in a study of early T cells in non-severe SARS-CoV-2 infection. MiXCR was run by TCRdb on the 5' RACE reads, yielding one entry per CDR3 protein. The sample shows over 20,000 distinct CDR3 sequences, more than 3.5% of them seen only once. Sequenced material: whole blood. The receptors were sampled from an adult who was a healthcare worker with PCR-confirmed SARS-CoV-2 infection or an uninfected control (not recorded which).

This clonotype has at least ten counts. The chain joins TRBV5-1 to TRBJ2-7; TRBD1 agrees at 7 bases. J was trimmed by 7 bases and V by 4 bases; bases with no gene match: 8. Germline loops: CDR1 SGHRS, CDR2 YFSETQ. The CDR3 sequence is 13 residues long. In DNA form, the CDR3 reads TGCGCCAGCAGCATGACAGGGAATGGGGAGCAGTACTTC. Translated, it gives CASSMTGNGEQYF.

This clonotype was seen ten or more times. The chain carries TRBV9 and TRBJ2-7, with D hard to call. The CDR3 length is 15 residues. CDR1 is SGDLS and CDR2 is YYNGEE in the germline V gene. Trimming took 4 bases from V and 2 from J, leaving 16 bases between them. The CDR3, as DNA: TGTGCCAGCAGCCAAGATGGCCGGCCCACCTACGAGCAGTACTTC. It yields the protein CASSQDGRPTYEQYF.

This clonotype has just a few counts. V gene TRBV12-3 or TRBV12-4 combines with J gene TRBJ1-2, with D hard to call. Trimming took off 6 bases at V and 7 bases at J, with 15 bases between the two ends. The CDR3 spans 13 residues. CDR3 residues: CASRPANQRGYTF. CDR3 bases: TGTGCCAGCAGACCAGCCAACCAGCGTGGCTACACCTTC.

The chain links TRBV7-6 to TRBJ2-7; no firm D call. V gave up 1 base and J gave up 7 bases, with 14 bases separating them. CDR1 and CDR2 from the germline V gene are SGHVS and FNYEAQ. The CDR3 is 14 residues long. CDR3 residues: CASSLDFPAGEQYF. In DNA, the CDR3 is TGTGCCAGCAGCTTAGATTTTCCGGCTGGTGAGCAGTACTTC.

This clonotype was observed at least ten times. The DNA of the CDR3 is TGTGCCAGCAGCCGCTTTGGGAACACTGAAGCTTTCTTT. It encodes CASSRFGNTEAFF. The rearrangement joins TRBV16 to TRBJ1-1; no reliable D call. This CDR3 has 13 amino acids. Germline CDR1 is KGHSY and CDR2 is FQNENV. V was trimmed by 4 bases and J by 1 base, leaving 7 bases between them.

In its sample, this clonotype was seen many times. V gene TRBV5-1 combines with J gene TRBJ2-5; possible D gene TRBD2, 6 bases. The CDR3 is 14 amino acids. V was clipped by 0 bases and J by 3 bases, with 9 bases between them. Germline assignment: CDR1 SGHRS and CDR2 YFSETQ. In DNA form, the CDR3 reads TGCGCCAGCAGCTTGGAACCGGGAGAAGAGACCCAGTACTTC. As protein: CASSLEPGEETQYF.

Concerning this clonotype itself: One junction end disagrees with the germline gene, perhaps due to a read error. The rearrangement links TRBV7-2 to TRBJ1-1; D not certain. The CDR3 consists of 14 residues. Germline V gene data show CDR1 as SGHTA and CDR2 as FQGNSA. DNA for the CDR3: TGTGCCAGCAGCCTAAAGACGGGAAACACTAAAGCTTTCTTT. Amino acid sequence: CASSLKTGNTKAFF.

Ten or more counts support this clonotype. The chain couples TRBV7-6 to TRBJ1-6, with D hard to call. Germline values: CDR1 SGHVS, CDR2 FNYEAQ. Trimming removed 5 bases from V and 7 bases from J, with 9 bases in between. This CDR3 is built from 13 residues. CDR3 sequence: CASSTSQNSPLHF. DNA for the CDR3: TGTGCCAGCAGCACCTCGCAAAATTCACCCCTCCACTTT.

This clonotype was counted ten times or more. The chain is built from TRBV5-4 and TRBJ2-3; TRBD1 or TRBD2 may be the D gene (5 bases each). Trimming left V 3 bases short and J 2 bases short, with 10 bases between. The germline V gene encodes CDR1 SGHNT and CDR2 YYREEE (reference sequence). There are 14 residues in the CDR3. The CDR3 nucleotides are TGTGCCAGCAGCTCTCGGGACCTCACAGATACGCAGTATTTT. It translates to CASSSRDLTDTQYF.

Within the sample, this clonotype is medium-sized. This chain links TRBV7-8 with TRBJ1-6; 10 bases align to TRBD1. CDR3 size: 14 residues. Per germline, CDR1 SGHVS and CDR2 FQNEAQ. After removal of 5 bases from V and 7 bases from J, the junction contained 2 bases not matched to a gene. CDR3 nucleotide sequence: TGTGCCAGCAGCGGGGGACAGGGGAATTCACCCCTCCACTTT. Amino acids: CASSGGQGNSPLHF.

This chain connects TRBV10-3 to TRBJ2-5, with a possible D match to TRBD2 (6 bases). CDR1 is ENHRY, CDR2 SYGVKD, per germline. With 0 bases removed from V and 7 bases from J, the gap between germline ends came to 12 bases. The CDR3 sequence is 14 residues long. The CDR3 region is CAISESAGIGTQYF. CDR3 DNA sequence: TGTGCCATCAGTGAGTCGGCGGGAATCGGGACCCAGTACTTC.

This clonotype was picked up many times. The V and J genes are TRBV29-1 and TRBJ2-3; D remains ambiguous. Germline assignment: CDR1 SQVTM and CDR2 ANQGSEA. With 0 bases removed from V and 0 bases from J, the gap between germline ends came to 4 bases. This CDR3 contains 13 residues. The CDR3 spells CSVEEGSTDTQYF. CDR3 in DNA: TGCAGCGTTGAAGAGGGTAGCACAGATACGCAGTATTTT.

V is TRBV7-7 and J is TRBJ2-2; D unclear. The CDR3 runs to 15 residues. Trimming stripped 5 bases from V and 1 base from J, with 11 bases between. Germline CDR1 reads SSHAT; CDR2 reads FNYEAQ (reference sequence). The CDR3: CASSVLTGNTGELFF. CDR3 coding DNA: TGTGCCAGCAGCGTCCTTACGGGGAACACCGGGGAGCTGTTTTTT.

This clonotype ranks as medium-sized. The chain recombines TRBV7-9 with TRBJ1-2; 7 bases agree with TRBD1. CDR1 and CDR2 (germline): SEHNR, FQNEAQ (reference sequence). The CDR3 sequence is 12 residues long. The trim removed 7 bases at V and 7 bases at J, leaving 6 bases unmatched. DNA for the CDR3: TGTGCCAGCATCGGACAGGATTTTGGCTACACCTTC. The encoded protein is CASIGQDFGYTF.

Ten or more counts support this clonotype. V is TRBV7-9 and J is TRBJ1-6, with 7 bases fitting TRBD1. J lost 6 bases, V lost 5 bases, and 13 bases had no gene match. Germline assignment: CDR1 SEHNR and CDR2 FQNEAQ (reference sequence). This CDR3 is built from 17 residues. The CDR3 DNA is TGTGCCAGCAGCGTCCGGGACAGAGGGGGGATTAATTCACCCCTCCACTTT. Translated: CASSVRDRGGINSPLHF.

This clonotype was recorded many times. The genes are TRBV19 and TRBJ1-1; 8 bases fit TRBD1. Germline V lookup: CDR1 LNHDA, CDR2 SQIVND (reference sequence). Trimming removed 2 bases from V and 0 bases from J; junction bases left unmatched: 8. The CDR3 loop spans 17 amino acids. This CDR3 is CASSILQTGVMNTEAFF. In DNA, the CDR3 is TGTGCCAGTAGTATACTCCAGACAGGGGTCATGAACACTGAAGCTTTCTTT.

At least ten counts were recorded for this clonotype. This chain links TRBV20-1 with TRBJ2-5; 8 bases fit TRBD2. V gave up 4 bases and J gave up 2 bases; unmatched junction bases: 12. This CDR3 contains 16 residues. Germline V CDR1 and CDR2: DFQATT, SNEGSKA (reference sequence). The CDR3 loop is CSATGTRHPPQETQYF. The CDR3 DNA reads as TGCAGTGCTACTGGGACTAGACATCCGCCTCAAGAGACCCAGTACTTC.

By its share, this clonotype is medium-sized (0.01 to 0.1%). The chain joins TRBV20-1 to TRBJ2-3; a weak D match, TRBD2 (5 bases). The V and J ends lost 3 bases and 6 bases respectively, with 19 bases between them. The CDR3 runs 15 residues. CDR1 and CDR2 from the germline V gene are DFQATT and SNEGSKA (reference sequence). The DNA for the CDR3 is TGCAGTGCTAGTCCCACTAAGGACTCCCCCGATACGCAGTATTTT. Amino acids: CSASPTKDSPDTQYF.